A selection of T cell receptor beta chains follows, all from one sample in a study of blood T cell repertoires in COVID-19. Clones were sequenced by immunoSEQ multiplex PCR, and TCRdb holds only the in-frame ones, with some missing. In the table there are around 700,000 clones, about nine tenths of which are singletons. Sequencing used peripheral blood. These receptor sequences come from a woman aged 18-35 years with acute or convalescent COVID-19. Each CDR3 is given with its conserved first and last residue. Each record gives: V gene, D gene, J gene, CDR3 DNA, CDR3 protein. D genes are given only for firm matches.

>TRBV5-4|TRBD1|TRBJ1-2
TGTGCCAGCAGCCGGGACAGGGTCGGCTACACCTTC
CASSRDRVGYTF
>TRBV19|-|TRBJ1-1
TGTGCCAGTAGTCTACAGGGTCGGGCTTTCTTT
CASSLQGRAFF
>TRBV6-5|-|TRBJ1-6
TGTGCCAGCAGTTACCAGGAAAATAATTCACCCCTCCACTTT
CASSYQENNSPLHF
>TRBV19|-|TRBJ1-4
TGTGCCAGTAGTATCTTTGTTTTCGGTAATGAAAAACTGTTTTTT
CASSIFVFGNEKLFF
>TRBV9|TRBD2|TRBJ2-3
TGTGCCAGCAGCTTCTTAGCGGGGGGGTCCACAGATACGCAGTATTTT
CASSFLAGGSTDTQYF
>TRBV19|TRBD2|TRBJ2-1
TGTGCCAGTAGTCTCCGGGGGACTAGCGGGGGGCCCTACAATGAGCAGTTCTTC
CASSLRGTSGGPYNEQFF
>TRBV28|-|TRBJ2-4
TGTGCCAGCAGTCCCCCGACGGGAAACATTCAGTACTTC
CASSPPTGNIQYF
>TRBV19|TRBD2|TRBJ2-7
TGTGCCAGTAGTACAACTAGCGGGGGGCTCTACGAGCAGTACTTC
CASSTTSGGLYEQYF
>TRBV19|TRBD1|TRBJ1-1
TGTGCCAGTAGATTCCGGACAGGGATGAACACTGAAGCTTTCTTT
CASRFRTGMNTEAFF
>TRBV6-4|-|TRBJ1-1
TGTGCCAGCAGTCCTTCGGACAGAGGGGCCACTGAAGCTTTCTTT
CASSPSDRGATEAFF
>TRBV7-3|-|TRBJ1-2
TGTGCCAGCAGCTTAAAAGGCGGAAACTATGGCTACACCTTC
CASSLKGGNYGYTF